The 10 T cell receptor beta chains reported below all come from one sample, sequenced in a study of cytomegalovirus exposure and HLA in healthy donors. Amplification used 60 Vbeta primers and 13 Jbeta primers. Here immunoSEQ multiplex PCR was the method, and the copy in TCRdb shows in-frame clones only, minus some. The table lists around 170,000 clones, 76% of them singletons. Sequenced sample: PBMCs. These receptors all come from a woman in her thirties in good health and CMV-seropositive.

The chain is built from TRBV7-8 and TRBJ2-3, with D possibly matching TRBD1 (5 bases). This CDR3 is 14 amino acids long. V was trimmed by 1 base and J by 2 bases, leaving 7 bases between them. Germline-derived CDR1 and CDR2 are SGHVS and FQNEAQ. The chain's CDR3 is CASSLGQFTDTQYF. DNA for the CDR3: TGTGCCAGCAGCTTAGGACAGTTCACAGATACGCAGTATTTT.

The rearrangement joins TRBV7-8 to TRBJ1-1; no clear D. The CDR3 length is 16 residues. Between the trimmed V and J ends, which lost 1 base and 1 base, there was a span of 13 bases. The germline gives CDR1 SGHVS, CDR2 FQNEAQ. CDR3 nucleotides: TGTGCCAGCAGCTTAGGGAGGGTTCGGGGGAACACTGAAGCTTTCTTT. Translation gives CASSLGRVRGNTEAFF.

This clone was found once. The V call is TRBV28, the J call TRBJ1-2; D is possibly TRBD1 (6 bases). Germline CDR1 reads MDHEN; CDR2 reads SYDVKM. This CDR3 is 15 amino acids long. Trimming left V 2 bases short and J 1 base short, with 11 bases between. The CDR3 coding sequence is TGTGCCAGCAGTTTAGGGGGGGCGCATAACTATGGCTACACCTTC. This gives the protein CASSLGGAHNYGYTF.

The chain is built from TRBV9 and TRBJ2-3, with TRBD2 identical over 12 bases. J lost 7 bases, V lost 4 bases, and 16 bases had no gene match. The length of the CDR3 is 18 residues. Germline-derived CDR1 and CDR2 are SGDLS and YYNGEE. The CDR3 sequence is CASSPRAGASGGAYTQYF. The CDR3 DNA reads as TGTGCCAGCAGCCCCCGGGCTGGGGCTAGCGGGGGGGCATATACGCAGTATTTT.

The gene calls are TRBV28 and TRBJ2-7; 9 bases are a match to TRBD2. The trim removed 3 bases at V and 3 bases at J, leaving 6 bases unmatched. CDR1 and CDR2 from the germline V gene are MDHEN and SYDVKM. There are 15 residues in the CDR3. The CDR3, as DNA: TGTGCCAGCAGTTTGGGGGCTAGCGGGGTCTACGAGCAGTACTTC. Amino acids: CASSLGASGVYEQYF.

The chain combines TRBV11-2 with TRBJ2-5, with 8 bases matching TRBD2. Per the germline V gene, CDR1 is SGHAT and CDR2 is FQNNGV. Losses at the gene ends were 2 bases for V and 5 bases for J; bases not matched to a gene: 7. CDR3 length equals 15 residues. CDR3 in amino acids: CASSLSPGGGETQYF. The CDR3 DNA follows: TGTGCCAGCAGCTTAAGTCCGGGCGGGGGGGAGACCCAGTACTTC.

This chain uses TRBV11-2 with TRBJ2-5, with TRBD2 matching over 7 bases. CDR1 SGHAT and CDR2 FQNNGV come from the germline V gene. Germline trimming cut 3 bases from V and 2 bases from J; bases unmatched to any gene: 9. This CDR3 has 16 residues. The CDR3 bases are TGTGCCAGCAGCTTTTCCTGGGGCGGGGGACAAGAGACCCAGTACTTC. Amino acid sequence: CASSFSWGGGQETQYF.

V usage is TRBV10-3 and J usage is TRBJ2-1; 8 positions match TRBD2. The CDR3 covers 15 residues. Trimming removed 2 bases from V and 3 bases from J; junction bases left unmatched: 3. Per the germline V gene, CDR1 is ENHRY and CDR2 is SYGVKD. The CDR3 DNA follows: TGTGCCATCAGTGAGGGCGGGGGGATCTACAATGAGCAGTTCTTC. Translating it yields CAISEGGGIYNEQFF.

This clone was seen only once. The chain employs TRBV12-2 and TRBJ1-2. TRBV12-2 is designated a pseudogene. The CDR3 loop spans 15 amino acids. The chain's CDR3 is CASRPRGGRDRGYTF. The CDR3 DNA follows: TGTGCAAGTCGCCCACGGGGGGGTAGAGATAGGGGCTACACCTTC.

With regard to this clone: The junction and the germline gene differ at one end; a read error may be behind it. This sequence joins TRBV5-1 and TRBJ2-6; 7 bases match TRBD1. From germline, CDR1 is SGHRS and CDR2 YFSETQ. The CDR3 spans 15 residues. CDR3 DNA: TGCGCCAGCAGCTTAGGGGGCGCTGGGGCCAACGGCCTGACTTTC. It is translated as CASSLGGAGANGLTF. The full variable domain, rest sourced from reference TRBV5-1 and TRBJ2-6, is KAGVTQTPRYLIKTRGQQVTLSCSPISGHRSVSWYQQTPGQGLQFLFEYFSETQRNKGNFPGRFSGRQFSNSRSEMNVSTLELGDSALYLCASSLGGAGANGLTFGAGSRLTVL.